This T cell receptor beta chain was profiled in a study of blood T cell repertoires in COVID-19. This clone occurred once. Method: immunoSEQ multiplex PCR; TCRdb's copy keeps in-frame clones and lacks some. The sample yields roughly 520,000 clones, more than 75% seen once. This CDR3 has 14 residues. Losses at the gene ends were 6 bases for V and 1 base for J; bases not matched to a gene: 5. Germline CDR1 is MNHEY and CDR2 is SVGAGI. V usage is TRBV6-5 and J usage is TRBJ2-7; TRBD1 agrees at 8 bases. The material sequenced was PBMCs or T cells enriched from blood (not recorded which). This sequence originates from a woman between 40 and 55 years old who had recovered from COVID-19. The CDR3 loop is CASRKTGDSYEQYF. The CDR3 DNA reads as TGTGCCAGCAGAAAGACAGGGGATTCCTACGAGCAGTACTTC.